This T cell receptor (beta chain) was sequenced in a study of cytomegalovirus exposure and HLA in healthy donors. Comments on this clone: At one end, the junction sequence differs from germline, possibly due to a read error. The sample has other DNA sequences that encode this CDR3 too.

This CDR3 is 20 amino acids long. Germline V gives CDR1 MNHEY, CDR2 SMNVEV (reference sequence). The primer mix had 60 Vbeta and 13 Jbeta primers. Generated by immunoSEQ multiplex PCR, the TCRdb table keeps only in-frame clones and is missing some. The sample shows about 260,000 clones, roughly two thirds of them seen only once. Material: PBMCs. The sequence derives from a female donor in good health and CMV-seronegative. J is TRBJ1-3 and V is TRBV27; D remains unclear. Here the CDR3 reads CASSRKTPEISAPSGNTIYF. The CDR3 DNA reads TGTGCCAGCAGTCGCAAGACTCCTGAAATAAGTGCTCCCTCTGGGAACACCATATATTTT.